This is a list of T cell receptor beta chains from one sample in a study of T cell responses to AZD1222 COVID-19 vaccine. TCRdb's table, derived via immunoSEQ multiplex PCR, lists solely in-frame clones and lacks some. Here the sample spans 160,000 or so clones, over 85% being singletons. The source material was peripheral blood, sampled on day 0 of AZD1222 vaccination. Every receptor here comes from an adult in good health. CDR3s include the opening cysteine and the closing phenylalanine or tryptophan. A D gene is named only where the DNA matches it firmly. Clone size is given for some rows only: seen once, a few or many times, or a class if the clone is expanded.

abundance | j_gene | v_gene | d_gene | CDR3nt | CDR3aa
- | TRBJ1-3 | TRBV7-6 | TRBD1 | TGTGCCAGCAGCTTAGGGGGGACAGGGCCCGGAAACACCATATATTTT | CASSLGGTGPGNTIYF
- | TRBJ2-1 | TRBV9 | TRBD2 | TGTGCCAGCACCCCTCGCGGGACTAGCTCCTACAATGAGCAGTTCTTC | CASTPRGTSSYNEQFF
- | TRBJ2-7 | TRBV29-1 | - | TGCAGCGTTGTCGGGGGACGGGGTGGTCTCTACGAGCAGTACTTC | CSVVGGRGGLYEQYF
- | TRBJ2-7 | TRBV2 | - | TGTGCCAGCGGCCGGGGTCCCCCTCGGGACGAGCAGTACTTC | CASGRGPPRDEQYF
- | TRBJ2-4 | TRBV27 | - | TGTGCCAGCAGTTCCCCCGGCAGCTTGGCCAAAAACATTCAGTACTTC | CASSSPGSLAKNIQYF
- | TRBJ2-1 | TRBV27 | TRBD2 | TGTGCCAGCAGTTCGCCTAGCGGGAGCTCCTACAATGAGCAGTTCTTC | CASSSPSGSSYNEQFF
- | TRBJ2-2 | TRBV28 | - | TGTGCCACCCAATTAGGGGGCACCGGGGAGCTGTTTTTT | CATQLGGTGELFF
- | TRBJ1-6 | TRBV5-4 | - | TGTGCCAGCAGCTTGGCGGGCGAGGGGACTGGATCACCCCTCCACTTT | CASSLAGEGTGSPLHF
- | TRBJ1-2 | TRBV29-1 | - | TGCAGCGTTGGTACCCGGGCCTGGGAGGGAGGCTACACCTTC | CSVGTRAWEGGYTF
few | TRBJ2-7 | TRBV6-5 | TRBD2 | TGTGCCAGCAGTTACTCGAGCGGGAGCGACGAGCAGTACTTC | CASSYSSGSDEQYF
- | TRBJ1-2 | TRBV6-5 | - | TGTGCCAGCAGTTACGCTCCGGAAAGTGGCTACACCTTC | CASSYAPESGYTF
- | TRBJ2-3 | TRBV15 | - | TGTGCCACCAGCAGATTGGCCAGCGGGTCTAGCACAGATACGCAGTATTTT | CATSRLASGSSTDTQYF
- | TRBJ1-2 | TRBV3-1/TRBV3-2 | - | TGTGCCAGCAGCCAAGCGTCTTGGGGCTACACCTTC | CASSQASWGYTF
- | TRBJ1-5 | TRBV30 | TRBD1 | TGTGCCTGGAGTTTACCGGGACAGAATCAGCCCCAGCATTTT | CAWSLPGQNQPQHF
- | TRBJ2-7 | TRBV7-9 | - | TGTGCCAGCAGCTCGTCCGGGGCGGGGGAGCAGTACTTC | CASSSSGAGEQYF
- | TRBJ2-1 | TRBV27 | - | TGTGCCAGCAGCAGACCTTACAATGAGCAGTTCTTC | CASSRPYNEQFF
few | TRBJ1-2 | TRBV14 | - | TGTGCCAGCAGCCAAGAAGGCCGGGGAATGTCTGGCTACACCTTC | CASSQEGRGMSGYTF
- | TRBJ2-7 | TRBV13 | TRBD2 | TGTGCCAGCAGCTCCCCCCGGGGGGACGAGCAGTACTTC | CASSSPRGDEQYF
- | TRBJ1-2 | TRBV3-1/TRBV3-2 | - | TGTGCCAGCAGCCAAGATTATGGCTCCAGAACGGCTAACTATGGCTACACCTTC | CASSQDYGSRTANYGYTF
- | TRBJ2-7 | TRBV2 | - | TGTGCCAGCAGCCCCTTTCGGGCGGAGGTATACGAGCAGTACTTC | CASSPFRAEVYEQYF
- | TRBJ2-7 | TRBV5-1 | - | TGCGCCAGCAGCTTGGCCCCGACGGCAGGCTACGAGCAGTACTTC | CASSLAPTAGYEQYF
few | TRBJ1-1 | TRBV6-2/TRBV6-3 | - | TGTGCCAGCAGCTCGGGGACTGAAGCTTTCTTT | CASSSGTEAFF
- | TRBJ1-3 | TRBV3-1/TRBV3-2 | - | TGTGCCAGCAGCCAAGTCCTCCCAGGGGTTGCTGGAAACACCATATATTTT | CASSQVLPGVAGNTIYF
- | TRBJ2-1 | TRBV6-6 | - | TGTGCCAGCAGTTCCCGGGACACCCACGGGTTCTTC | CASSSRDTHGFF
- | TRBJ1-2 | TRBV12-5 | - | TGTGCTAGTGGTTCGGGGGGGAACTATGGCTACACCTTC | CASGSGGNYGYTF
- | TRBJ2-2 | TRBV11-3 | TRBD1 | TGTGCCAGCAGCTTAGGAGGGACAGGGCCCACCGGGGAGCTGTTTTTT | CASSLGGTGPTGELFF
- | TRBJ1-6 | TRBV6-5 | - | TGTGCCAGCACCTTGAACACACCCCTCCACTTT | CASTLNTPLHF
- | TRBJ2-2 | TRBV4-2 | TRBD2 | TGTGCCAGCAGCCAAGATATGGATAGCGGGAGGGGCCGTTACACCGGGGAGCTGTTTTTT | CASSQDMDSGRGRYTGELFF
- | TRBJ1-2 | TRBV4-1 | - | TGCGCCAGCAGCCAAGAAGGGAACGGCTACACCTTC | CASSQEGNGYTF